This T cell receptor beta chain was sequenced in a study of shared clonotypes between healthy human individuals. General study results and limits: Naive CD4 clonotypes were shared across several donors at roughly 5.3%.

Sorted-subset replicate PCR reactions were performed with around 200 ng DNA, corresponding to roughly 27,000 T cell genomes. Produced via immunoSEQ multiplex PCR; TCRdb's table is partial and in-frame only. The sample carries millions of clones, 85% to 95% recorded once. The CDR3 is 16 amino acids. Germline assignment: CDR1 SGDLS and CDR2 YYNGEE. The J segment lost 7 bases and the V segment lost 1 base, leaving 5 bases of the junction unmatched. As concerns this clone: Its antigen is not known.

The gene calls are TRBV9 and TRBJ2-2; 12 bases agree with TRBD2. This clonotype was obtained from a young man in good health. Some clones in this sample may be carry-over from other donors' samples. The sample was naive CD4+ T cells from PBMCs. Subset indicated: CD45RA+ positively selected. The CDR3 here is CASSVTSGRYSGELFF. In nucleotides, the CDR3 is TGTGCCAGCAGCGTAACTAGCGGGAGGTATAGCGGGGAGCTGTTTTTT.